Listed below are T cell receptor beta chains from one sample, sequenced in a study of patients and donors after allogeneic stem cell transplantation. TCRdb redid the calling of the RT-PCR reads with MiXCR, one entry per CDR3 protein. The sample consists of around 160,000 distinct CDR3 sequences, around 28% of them appearing once. Sequenced sample: blood, either unsorted or a sorted T cell fraction (not recorded which). The receptor source for this set is a human donor who was either an allogeneic HSCT recipient or a stem cell or donor lymphocyte infusion donor (not recorded which). It is not recorded whose cells these are; they may come from a transplant donor. Each CDR3 is given with its conserved first and last residue. D genes are given only for firm matches. Clone size is shown for a subset of rows, as once, few, many or a class of expanded clone.

J gene,V gene,clone size,D gene,CDR3 protein,CDR3 DNA
TRBJ2-5,TRBV4-1,NA,TRBD2,CASSQDPSGNYETQYF,TGCGCCAGCAGCCAGGATCCTAGCGGGAATTACGAGACCCAGTACTTC
TRBJ1-2,TRBV7-2,many,NA,CASSLAQGRGYTF,TGTGCCAGCAGCTTAGCGCAAGGGCGAGGCTACACCTTC
TRBJ2-5,TRBV15,once,NA,CATSRDLWTEGQETQYF,TGTGCCACCAGCAGAGATCTCTGGACAGAGGGCCAGGAGACCCAGTACTTC
TRBJ2-7,TRBV10-3,many,NA,CAISDLSAGEAEQYF,TGTGCCATCAGTGACCTCTCGGCCGGGGAGGCCGAGCAGTACTTC
TRBJ1-2,TRBV29-1,NA,NA,CSAFPSTSGGGYTF,TGCAGCGCCTTCCCCTCGACATCTGGGGGTGGCTACACCTTC
TRBJ1-4,TRBV10-3,NA,NA,CAISEMGGSANEKLFF,TGTGCCATCAGTGAGATGGGGGGATCGGCTAATGAAAAACTGTTTTTT
TRBJ2-1,TRBV6-5,NA,TRBD1,CASSLLPGQGTVRYNEQFF,TGTGCCAGCAGTCTCCTACCGGGACAGGGGACTGTTCGTTACAATGAGCAGTTCTTC
TRBJ2-2,TRBV7-2,few,NA,CASSLNARLANTGELFF,TGTGCCAGCAGCTTAAACGCAAGGCTGGCAAACACCGGGGAGCTGTTTTTT
TRBJ2-3,TRBV20-1,NA,TRBD2,CSARDRGGAGTNTQYF,TGCAGTGCTAGAGATCGGGGGGGCGCAGGCACAAATACGCAGTATTTT
TRBJ1-2,TRBV7-6,few,TRBD1,CASSLSHRGYGYTF,TGTGCCAGCAGCTTATCCCACAGGGGCTATGGCTACACCTTC
TRBJ1-5,TRBV5-6,few,NA,CASSSLDQPQHF,TGTGCCAGCAGCTCACTTGATCAGCCCCAGCATTTT
TRBJ1-1,TRBV6-5,few,NA,CASSYSGPSNTEAFF,TGTGCCAGCAGTTATTCAGGGCCCTCGAACACTGAAGCTTTCTTT
TRBJ2-4,TRBV7-2,NA,NA,CASSFPTEVPGRAKNIQYF,TGTGCCAGCAGCTTTCCTACAGAAGTCCCAGGGCGGGCGAAAAACATTCAGTACTTC
TRBJ2-1,TRBV5-1,few,TRBD1,CASSSGQGSYNEQFF,TGCGCCAGCAGCTCAGGACAGGGTTCCTACAATGAGCAGTTCTTC
TRBJ1-2,TRBV27,NA,NA,CASSLSGQLVGYTF,TGTGCCAGCAGTTTATCTGGACAGTTGGTTGGCTACACCTTC
TRBJ2-7,TRBV6-2/TRBV6-3,NA,TRBD2,CASSRTSARDEQYF,TGTGCCAGCAGCCGGACTAGCGCCAGGGACGAGCAGTACTTC